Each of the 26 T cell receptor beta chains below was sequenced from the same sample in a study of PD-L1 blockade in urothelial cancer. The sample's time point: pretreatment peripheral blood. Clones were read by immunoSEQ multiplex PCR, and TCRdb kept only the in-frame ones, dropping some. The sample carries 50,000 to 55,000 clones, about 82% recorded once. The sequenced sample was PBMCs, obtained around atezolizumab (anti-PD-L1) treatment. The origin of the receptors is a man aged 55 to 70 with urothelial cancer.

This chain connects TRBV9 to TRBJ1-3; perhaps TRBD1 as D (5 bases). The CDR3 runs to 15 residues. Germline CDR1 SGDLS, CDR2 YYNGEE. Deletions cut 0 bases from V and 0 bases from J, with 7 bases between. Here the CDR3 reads CASSVDTGSGNTIYF. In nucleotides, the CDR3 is TGTGCCAGCAGCGTAGATACAGGCTCTGGAAACACCATATATTTT.

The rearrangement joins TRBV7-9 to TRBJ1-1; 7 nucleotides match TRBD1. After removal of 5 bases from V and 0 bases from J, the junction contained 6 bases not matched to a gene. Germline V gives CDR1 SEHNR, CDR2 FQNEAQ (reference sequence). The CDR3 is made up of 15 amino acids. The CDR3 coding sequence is TGTGCCAGCAGCCTACGGACAGGTTTGAACACTGAAGCTTTCTTT. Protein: CASSLRTGLNTEAFF.

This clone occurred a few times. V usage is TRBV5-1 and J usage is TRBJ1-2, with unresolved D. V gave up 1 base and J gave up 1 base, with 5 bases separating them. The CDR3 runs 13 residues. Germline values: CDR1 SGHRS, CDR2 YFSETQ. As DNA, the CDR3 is TGCGCCAGCAGCTTGACTATTAACTATGGCTACACCTTC. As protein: CASSLTINYGYTF. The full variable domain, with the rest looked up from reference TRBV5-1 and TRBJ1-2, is KAGVTQTPRYLIKTRGQQVTLSCSPISGHRSVSWYQQTPGQGLQFLFEYFSETQRNKGNFPGRFSGRQFSNSRSEMNVSTLELGDSALYLCASSLTINYGYTFGSGTRLTVV.

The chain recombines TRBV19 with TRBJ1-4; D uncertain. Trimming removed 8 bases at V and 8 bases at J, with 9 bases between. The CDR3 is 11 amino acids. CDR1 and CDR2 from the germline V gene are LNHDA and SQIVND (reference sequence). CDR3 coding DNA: TGTGCCAGTGGGAGACGGGAAAAACTGTTTTTT. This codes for CASGRREKLFF.

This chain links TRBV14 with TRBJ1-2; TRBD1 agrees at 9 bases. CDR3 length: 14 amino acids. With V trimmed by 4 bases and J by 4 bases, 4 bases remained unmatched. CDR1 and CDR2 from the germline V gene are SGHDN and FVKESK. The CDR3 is CASSPGQGTYGYTF. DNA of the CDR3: TGTGCCAGCAGCCCGGGACAGGGAACCTATGGCTACACCTTC.

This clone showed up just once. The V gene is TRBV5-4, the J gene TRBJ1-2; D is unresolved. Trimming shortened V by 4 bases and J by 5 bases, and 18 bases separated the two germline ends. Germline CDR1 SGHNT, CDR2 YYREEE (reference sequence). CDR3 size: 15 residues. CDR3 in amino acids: CASSGISSGGYGYTF. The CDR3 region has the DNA TGTGCCAGCAGCGGCATCAGTTCGGGAGGGTATGGCTACACCTTC.

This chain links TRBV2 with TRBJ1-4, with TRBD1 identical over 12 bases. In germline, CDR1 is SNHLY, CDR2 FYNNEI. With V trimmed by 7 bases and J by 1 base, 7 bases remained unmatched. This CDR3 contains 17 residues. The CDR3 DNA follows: TGTGCCAGCATAGCCGGGACAGGGGGCGTAACTAATGAAAAACTGTTTTTT. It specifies CASIAGTGGVTNEKLFF.

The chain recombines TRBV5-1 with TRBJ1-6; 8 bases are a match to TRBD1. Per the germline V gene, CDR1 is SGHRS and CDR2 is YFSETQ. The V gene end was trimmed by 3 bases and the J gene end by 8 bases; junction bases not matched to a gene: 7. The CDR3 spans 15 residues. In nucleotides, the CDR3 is TGCGCCAGCAGCTGGAATGGACAGGGAGATTCACCCCTCCACTTT. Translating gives CASSWNGQGDSPLHF.

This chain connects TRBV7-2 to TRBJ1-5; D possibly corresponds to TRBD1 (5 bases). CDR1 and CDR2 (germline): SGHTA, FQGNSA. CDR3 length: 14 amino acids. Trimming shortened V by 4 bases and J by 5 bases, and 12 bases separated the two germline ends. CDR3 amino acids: CASSWRAGHQPQHF. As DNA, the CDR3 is TGTGCCAGCAGCTGGAGGGCAGGGCATCAGCCCCAGCATTTT.

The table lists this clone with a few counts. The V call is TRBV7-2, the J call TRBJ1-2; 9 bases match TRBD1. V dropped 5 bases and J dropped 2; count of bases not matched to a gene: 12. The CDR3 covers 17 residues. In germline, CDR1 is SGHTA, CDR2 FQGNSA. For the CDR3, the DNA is TGTGCCAGCAGCGCAACAGGGGGCTCGGGGGGGAACTATGGCTACACCTTC. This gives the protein CASSATGGSGGNYGYTF.

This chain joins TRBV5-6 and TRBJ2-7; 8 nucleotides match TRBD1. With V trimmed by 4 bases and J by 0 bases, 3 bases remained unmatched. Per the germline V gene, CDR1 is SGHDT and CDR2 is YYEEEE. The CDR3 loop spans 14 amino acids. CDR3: CASSRDRSSYEQYF. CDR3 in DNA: TGTGCCAGCAGCAGGGACAGGAGCTCCTACGAGCAGTACTTC. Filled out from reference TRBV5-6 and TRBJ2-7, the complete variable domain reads DAGVTQSPTHLIKTRGQQVTLRCSPKSGHDTVSWYQQALGQGPQFIFQYYEEEERQRGNFPDRFSGHQFPNYSSELNVNALLLGDSALYLCASSRDRSSYEQYFGPGTRLTVT.

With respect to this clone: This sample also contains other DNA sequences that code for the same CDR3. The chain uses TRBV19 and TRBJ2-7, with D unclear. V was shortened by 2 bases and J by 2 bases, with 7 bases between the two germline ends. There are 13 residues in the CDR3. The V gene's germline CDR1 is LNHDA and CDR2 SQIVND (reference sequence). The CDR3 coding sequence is TGTGCCAGTAGTATAACCGGTACCTACGAGCAGTACTTC. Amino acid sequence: CASSITGTYEQYF. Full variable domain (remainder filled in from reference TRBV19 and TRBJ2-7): DGGITQSPKYLFRKEGQNVTLSCEQNLNHDAMYWYRQDPGQGLRLIYYSQIVNDFQKGDIAEGYSVSREKKESFPLTVTSAQKNPTAFYLCASSITGTYEQYFGPGTRLTVT.

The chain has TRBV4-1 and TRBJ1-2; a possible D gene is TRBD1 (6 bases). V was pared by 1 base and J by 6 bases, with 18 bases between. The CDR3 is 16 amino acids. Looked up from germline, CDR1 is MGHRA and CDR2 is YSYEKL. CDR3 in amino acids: CASSQVLPGRGDGYTF. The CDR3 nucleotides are TGCGCCAGCAGCCAAGTCCTCCCTGGCAGGGGAGATGGCTACACCTTC.

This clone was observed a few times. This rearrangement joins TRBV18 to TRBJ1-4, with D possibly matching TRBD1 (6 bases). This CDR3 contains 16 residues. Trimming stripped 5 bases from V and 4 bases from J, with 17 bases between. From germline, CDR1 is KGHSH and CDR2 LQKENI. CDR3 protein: CASSSIRTELNEKLFF. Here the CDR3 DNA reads TGTGCCAGCTCATCTATACGGACAGAGCTTAATGAAAAACTGTTTTTT.

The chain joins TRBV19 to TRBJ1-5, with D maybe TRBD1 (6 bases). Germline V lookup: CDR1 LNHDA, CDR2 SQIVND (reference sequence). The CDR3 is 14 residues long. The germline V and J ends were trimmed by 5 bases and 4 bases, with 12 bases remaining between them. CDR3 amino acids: CASSVQGANQPQHF. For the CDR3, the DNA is TGTGCCAGTAGTGTACAGGGTGCGAATCAGCCCCAGCATTTT.

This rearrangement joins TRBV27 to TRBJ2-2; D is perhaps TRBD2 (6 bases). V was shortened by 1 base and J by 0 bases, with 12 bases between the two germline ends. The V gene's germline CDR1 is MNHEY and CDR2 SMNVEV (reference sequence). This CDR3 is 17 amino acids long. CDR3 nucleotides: TGTGCCAGCAGTTTATTTTCATCGGGGGCGAACACCGGGGAGCTGTTTTTT. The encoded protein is CASSLFSSGANTGELFF.

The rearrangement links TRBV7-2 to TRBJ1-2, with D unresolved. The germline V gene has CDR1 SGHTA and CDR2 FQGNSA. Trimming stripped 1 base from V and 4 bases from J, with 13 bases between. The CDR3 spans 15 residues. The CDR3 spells CASSLGHYSTYGYTF. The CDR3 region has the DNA TGTGCCAGCAGCTTAGGCCACTACTCAACCTATGGCTACACCTTC. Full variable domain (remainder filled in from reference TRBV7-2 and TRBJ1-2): GAGVSQSPSNKVTEKGKDVELRCDPISGHTALYWYRQSLGQGLEFLIYFQGNSAPDKSGLPSDRFSAERTGGSVSTLTIQRTQQEDSAVYLCASSLGHYSTYGYTFGSGTRLTVV.

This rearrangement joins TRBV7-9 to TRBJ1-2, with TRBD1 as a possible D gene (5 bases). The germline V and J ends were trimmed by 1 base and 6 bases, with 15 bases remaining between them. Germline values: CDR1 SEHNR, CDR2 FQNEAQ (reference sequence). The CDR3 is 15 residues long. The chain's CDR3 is CASSLDPGRGHGYTF. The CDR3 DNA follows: TGTGCCAGCAGCTTAGACCCGGGGAGGGGCCATGGCTACACCTTC.

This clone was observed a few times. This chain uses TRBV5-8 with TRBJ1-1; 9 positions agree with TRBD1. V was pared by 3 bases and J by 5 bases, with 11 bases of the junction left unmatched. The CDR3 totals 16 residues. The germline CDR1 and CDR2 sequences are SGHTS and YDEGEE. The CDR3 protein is CASSWGTGPRGTEAFF. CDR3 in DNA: TGTGCCAGCAGCTGGGGGACAGGGCCCCGGGGTACTGAAGCTTTCTTT.

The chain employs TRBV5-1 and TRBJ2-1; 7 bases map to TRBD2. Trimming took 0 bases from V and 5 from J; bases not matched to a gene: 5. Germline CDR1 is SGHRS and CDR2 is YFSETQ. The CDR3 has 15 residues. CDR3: CASSLVSSGNNEQFF. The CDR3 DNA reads TGCGCCAGCAGCTTGGTGTCTAGCGGTAACAATGAGCAGTTCTTC.

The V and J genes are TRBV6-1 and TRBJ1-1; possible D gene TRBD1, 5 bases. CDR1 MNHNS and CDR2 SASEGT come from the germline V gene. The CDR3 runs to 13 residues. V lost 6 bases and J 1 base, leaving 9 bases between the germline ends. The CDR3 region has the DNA TGTGCCAGCAGGAACCAGGGGAACACTGAAGCTTTCTTT. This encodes CASRNQGNTEAFF.

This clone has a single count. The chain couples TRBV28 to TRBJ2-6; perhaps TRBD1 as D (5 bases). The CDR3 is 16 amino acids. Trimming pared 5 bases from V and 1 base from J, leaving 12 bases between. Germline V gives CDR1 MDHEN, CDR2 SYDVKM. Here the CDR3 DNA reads TGTGCCAGCAGTACCCAGGGTTTGTCTGGGGCCAACGTCCTGACTTTC. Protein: CASSTQGLSGANVLTF.

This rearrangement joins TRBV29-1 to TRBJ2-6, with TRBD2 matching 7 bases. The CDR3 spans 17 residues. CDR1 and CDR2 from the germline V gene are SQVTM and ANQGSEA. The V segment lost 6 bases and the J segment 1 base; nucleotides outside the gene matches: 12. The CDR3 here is CSVGGDPRYSGANVLTF. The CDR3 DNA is TGCAGCGTGGGGGGGGACCCGCGGTATTCTGGGGCCAACGTCCTGACTTTC.

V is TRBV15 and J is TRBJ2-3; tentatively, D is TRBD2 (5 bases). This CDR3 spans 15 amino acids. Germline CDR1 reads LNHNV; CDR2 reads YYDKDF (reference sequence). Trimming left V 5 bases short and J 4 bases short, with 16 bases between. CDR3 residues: CATSGKREGPDTQYF. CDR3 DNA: TGTGCCACCAGCGGAAAGAGAGAGGGCCCAGATACGCAGTATTTT.

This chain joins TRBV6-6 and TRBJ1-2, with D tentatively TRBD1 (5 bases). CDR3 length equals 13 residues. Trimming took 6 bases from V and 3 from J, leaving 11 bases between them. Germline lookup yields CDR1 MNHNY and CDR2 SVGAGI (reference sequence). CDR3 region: CASSPLGDYGYTF. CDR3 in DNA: TGTGCCAGCAGCCCTTTAGGGGACTATGGCTACACCTTC.

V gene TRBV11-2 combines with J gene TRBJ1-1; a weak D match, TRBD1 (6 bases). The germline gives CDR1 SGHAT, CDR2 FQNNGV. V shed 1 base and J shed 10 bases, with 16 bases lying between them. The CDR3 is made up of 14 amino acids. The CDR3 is CASSLVQGSPRAFF. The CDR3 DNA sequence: TGTGCCAGCAGCTTAGTACAGGGCTCCCCACGAGCTTTCTTT.